Sequencing of this TCR beta chain was carried out in a study of blood T cell repertoires in COVID-19. Germline assignment: CDR1 MNHEY and CDR2 SVGEGT. Trimming cost V 5 bases and J 2 bases; bases outside gene matches: 9. The CDR3 consists of 16 residues. Repertoires were generated with immunoSEQ multiplex PCR, while TCRdb's copy carries only in-frame clones and drops some. In the table there are approximately 250,000 clones, 86% of which are singletons. The sample holds one count of this clone. Specimen: peripheral blood. This chain links TRBV6-2 or TRBV6-3 with TRBJ2-3; TRBD2 matches at 8 bases. The receptor's source is a middle-aged man with active or convalescent COVID-19. CDR3 sequence reads: CASSVRSGGNTDTQYF. CDR3 nucleotide sequence: TGTGCCAGCAGTGTGAGAAGCGGGGGAAACACAGATACGCAGTATTTT.